This entry is about one T cell receptor (beta chain). Between the trimmed V and J ends, which lost 2 bases and 1 base, there was a span of 12 bases. From germline, CDR1 is SGHAT and CDR2 FQNNGV. The CDR3 loop spans 16 amino acids. Via MiXCR, TCRdb re-called the 5' RACE reads, giving one row per CDR3 protein. The repertoire holds more than 350,000 distinct CDR3 sequences, roughly 10% seen once, with about 9.1% in the top ten. These data belong to a study of identical twins. This chain uses TRBV11-2 with TRBJ2-1, with D possibly TRBD1 on 6 matching bases. The source of this sequence is a woman in her forties or fifties in good health. Sequencing input: naive T cells sorted from blood. The DNA of the CDR3 is TGTGCCAGCAGCTTAAGTCAGGGGAGATCCTACAATGAGCAGTTCTTC. It codes for CASSLSQGRSYNEQFF. Full variable domain (rest looked up from reference TRBV11-2 and TRBJ2-1): EAGVAQSPRYKIIEKRQSVAFWCNPISGHATLYWYQQILGQGPKLLIQFQNNGVVDDSQLPKDRFSAERLKGVDSTLKIQPAKLEDSAVYLCASSLSQGRSYNEQFFGPGTRLTVL.